This T cell receptor (beta chain) was identified during a study of shared clonotypes between healthy human individuals. Clones were read by immunoSEQ multiplex PCR, and TCRdb kept only the in-frame ones, dropping some. The sample lists about 490,000 clones, 60% to 85% seen once, with approximately 13% in the top ten. The specimen sequenced was PBMCs. This receptor was taken from a woman aged 40 to 50 in good health. Some clones in this sample may be carry-over from other donors' samples.

CDR3 region: CASKRGSSLSYEQYF. The CDR3 DNA reads TGTGCCAGCAAAAGGGGCAGCTCCCTATCCTACGAGCAGTACTTC. The J gene is TRBJ2-7, the V gene TRBV6-1, with D possibly matching TRBD1 (5 bases). This CDR3 has 15 amino acids. CDR1 and CDR2 (germline): MNHNS, SASEGT. The V and J ends lost 7 bases and 1 base respectively, with 17 bases between them.